A selection of T cell receptor beta chains follows, all from one sample in a study of human T cells and chemical hapten exposure. TCRdb itself ran the RACE reads through MiXCR, one entry per CDR3 protein. The repertoire holds some 400,000 distinct CDR3 sequences, approximately 4.4% seen once, with around 2% in the top ten. The source material was whole blood, sampled in connection with sensitization to the hapten diphenylcyclopropenone (DPC). The receptors were gathered from a woman between 45 and 60 years old with alopecia areata. Some clones in this sample may be carry-over from other donors' samples. The CDR3 runs from the conserved cysteine through the conserved F or W. The order of the fields is CDR3 DNA, CDR3 protein, J gene, D gene, clone size, V gene. D genes are given only for firm matches. Rows give clone size only sometimes, using once, few, many, or a class for an expanded clone.

CDR3nt: TGCAGTGCTAAGGCCGGGACAGGGAATTCACCCCTCCACTTT
CDR3aa: CSAKAGTGNSPLHF
j_gene: TRBJ1-6
d_gene: TRBD1
abundance: few
v_gene: TRBV20-1

CDR3nt: TGTGCCAGCAGCTTAAGAAGTGCGGACAATTATGAGCAGTTCTTC
CDR3aa: CASSLRSADNYEQFF
j_gene: TRBJ2-1
d_gene: NA
abundance: many
v_gene: TRBV11-3

CDR3nt: TGTGCCAGCAGCCCACCGACAGCAACTAATGAAAAACTGTTTTTT
CDR3aa: CASSPPTATNEKLFF
j_gene: TRBJ1-4
d_gene: NA
abundance: many
v_gene: TRBV7-9

CDR3nt: TGTGCCAGCAGCTTAGACTGGACAGATACGCAGTATTTT
CDR3aa: CASSLDWTDTQYF
j_gene: TRBJ2-3
d_gene: NA
abundance: few
v_gene: TRBV7-2

CDR3nt: TGTGCCAGTAGTAGACCTGAGGGACAGGGAGAAAGTGAGCAGTTCTTC
CDR3aa: CASSRPEGQGESEQFF
j_gene: TRBJ2-1
d_gene: TRBD1
abundance: NA
v_gene: TRBV19

CDR3nt: TGTGCCAGCAGCTGGTCAGGGATCTCCTACAATGAGCAGTTCTTC
CDR3aa: CASSWSGISYNEQFF
j_gene: TRBJ2-1
d_gene: NA
abundance: few
v_gene: TRBV7-6

CDR3nt: TGCGCCAGCAGCGCGGGGACTAGCGGGACTACTGAGCAGTTCTTC
CDR3aa: CASSAGTSGTTEQFF
j_gene: TRBJ2-1
d_gene: TRBD2
abundance: many
v_gene: TRBV5-1

CDR3nt: TGTGCCAGCACCCTGGAGGCGGGATTCAATGAGCAGTTCTTC
CDR3aa: CASTLEAGFNEQFF
j_gene: TRBJ2-1
d_gene: NA
abundance: many
v_gene: TRBV6-2/TRBV6-3

CDR3nt: TGTGCCAGCAGCTTAGTAATCGGGAGCTCCTACAATGAGCAGTTCTTC
CDR3aa: CASSLVIGSSYNEQFF
j_gene: TRBJ2-1
d_gene: NA
abundance: NA
v_gene: TRBV7-2

CDR3nt: TGTGCCAGCAGCCACTTCAGGGAAACTAACTACAATGAGCAGTTCTTC
CDR3aa: CASSHFRETNYNEQFF
j_gene: TRBJ2-1
d_gene: NA
abundance: few
v_gene: TRBV14

CDR3nt: TGTGCCAGCAGCTTGACTACAGGGAGGCCTGAAGCTTTCTTT
CDR3aa: CASSLTTGRPEAFF
j_gene: TRBJ1-1
d_gene: NA
abundance: few
v_gene: TRBV13

CDR3nt: TGCAGTGCCGCAGAGAGTGTTAACTATGGCTACACCTTC
CDR3aa: CSAAESVNYGYTF
j_gene: TRBJ1-2
d_gene: NA
abundance: many
v_gene: TRBV20-1

CDR3nt: TGTGCCAGCAGTCCCGGACAGCCAAGAGCGGGCGAAAAACTGTTTTTT
CDR3aa: CASSPGQPRAGEKLFF
j_gene: TRBJ1-4
d_gene: NA
abundance: many
v_gene: TRBV27

CDR3nt: TGTGCCATCAGTACAGGGAACACTGAAGCTTTCTTT
CDR3aa: CAISTGNTEAFF
j_gene: TRBJ1-1
d_gene: NA
abundance: NA
v_gene: TRBV10-3

CDR3nt: TGTGCCAGCAGTTTGGGACTAGCTGTCGATGAGCAGTTCTTC
CDR3aa: CASSLGLAVDEQFF
j_gene: TRBJ2-1
d_gene: TRBD2
abundance: many
v_gene: TRBV12-3/TRBV12-4

CDR3nt: TGCAGTGCTAGAGATAACGATGTTAACTATGGCTACACCTTC
CDR3aa: CSARDNDVNYGYTF
j_gene: TRBJ1-2
d_gene: NA
abundance: few
v_gene: TRBV20-1